These T cell receptor beta chains were read from a single sample in a study of blood T cell repertoires in COVID-19. Profiled with immunoSEQ multiplex PCR; TCRdb holds only in-frame clones, not every one. The table includes roughly 450,000 clones, 80% to 95% detected once. Sequences were obtained from PBMCs or T cells enriched from blood (not recorded which). The receptors were sampled from a man between 18 and 29 years old who had recovered from COVID-19. Both conserved end residues are part of each CDR3. Each record gives: clone size, V gene, J gene, D gene, CDR3 DNA, CDR3 protein. A D gene is named only where the DNA matches it firmly. The size field is filled for only some rows; it gives once, few, many or a size class.

clone_size: once
v_call: TRBV3-1/TRBV3-2
j_call: TRBJ1-4
d_call: NA
cdr3_nt: TGTGCCAGCAGCCAAGAAGGGAACAGGGATGAAAAACTGTTTTTT
cdr3_aa: CASSQEGNRDEKLFF

clone_size: NA
v_call: TRBV28
j_call: TRBJ1-2
d_call: TRBD1
cdr3_nt: TGTGCCAGCAGTTGGCGGGACAGAAGACACTATGGCTACACCTTC
cdr3_aa: CASSWRDRRHYGYTF

clone_size: NA
v_call: TRBV7-9
j_call: TRBJ1-2
d_call: NA
cdr3_nt: TGTGCCAGCAGCTTAGACGTCGGCACAGTTCCAGTATCTTATGGCTACACCTTC
cdr3_aa: CASSLDVGTVPVSYGYTF

clone_size: NA
v_call: TRBV19
j_call: TRBJ2-3
d_call: TRBD1
cdr3_nt: TGTGCCAGTAGTATAGGGGGACAGGGTCGCACAGATACGCAGTATTTT
cdr3_aa: CASSIGGQGRTDTQYF

clone_size: NA
v_call: TRBV29-1
j_call: TRBJ1-1
d_call: NA
cdr3_nt: TGCAGCACCAAGCCCTTGAACACTGAAGCTTTCTTT
cdr3_aa: CSTKPLNTEAFF

clone_size: NA
v_call: TRBV5-1
j_call: TRBJ2-1
d_call: NA
cdr3_nt: TGCGCCAGCAGCACATCAGGGGCGAACAATGAGCAGTTCTTC
cdr3_aa: CASSTSGANNEQFF

clone_size: NA
v_call: TRBV18
j_call: TRBJ2-1
d_call: NA
cdr3_nt: TGTGCCAGCTCACCCACACAGGGCCCGAATGAGCAGTTCTTC
cdr3_aa: CASSPTQGPNEQFF

clone_size: NA
v_call: TRBV7-9
j_call: TRBJ1-1
d_call: NA
cdr3_nt: TGTGCCAGCGAATACAGCAAGAGGAACACTGAAGCTTTCTTT
cdr3_aa: CASEYSKRNTEAFF

clone_size: once
v_call: TRBV5-1
j_call: TRBJ2-1
d_call: TRBD2
cdr3_nt: TGCGCCTCCTCTGGGGTTAGCGGGAGTGATGAGCAGTTCTTC
cdr3_aa: CASSGVSGSDEQFF

clone_size: NA
v_call: TRBV19
j_call: TRBJ1-4
d_call: NA
cdr3_nt: TGTGCCAGTGGGGGGAGCAATGAAAAACTGTTTTTT
cdr3_aa: CASGGSNEKLFF

clone_size: NA
v_call: TRBV6-5
j_call: TRBJ2-7
d_call: NA
cdr3_nt: TGTGCCAGCAGTTTGGGGCCTTCCTACGAGCAGTACTTC
cdr3_aa: CASSLGPSYEQYF

clone_size: NA
v_call: TRBV30
j_call: TRBJ2-2
d_call: NA
cdr3_nt: TGTGCCTGGAGCCCAGGGTATGGGGCCGGGGAGCTGTTTTTT
cdr3_aa: CAWSPGYGAGELFF

clone_size: NA
v_call: TRBV11-2
j_call: TRBJ1-6
d_call: NA
cdr3_nt: TGTGCCAGCAGTCCGGAGGGAGCCTTGGATTCACCCCTCCACTTT
cdr3_aa: CASSPEGALDSPLHF

clone_size: NA
v_call: TRBV30
j_call: TRBJ1-2
d_call: NA
cdr3_nt: TGTGCCTGGTATTCTTTCAGTCCGATGTCTTTCTATGGCTACACCTTC
cdr3_aa: CAWYSFSPMSFYGYTF

clone_size: NA
v_call: TRBV6-1
j_call: TRBJ2-1
d_call: TRBD1
cdr3_nt: TGTGCCAGCAGCCAGGGACAGCTTCCGCTCTTC
cdr3_aa: CASSQGQLPLF

clone_size: NA
v_call: TRBV15
j_call: TRBJ2-7
d_call: NA
cdr3_nt: TGTGCCACCAGCAGAGATGGCGGGACAGCCTACGAGCAGTACTTC
cdr3_aa: CATSRDGGTAYEQYF

clone_size: NA
v_call: TRBV27
j_call: TRBJ1-6
d_call: TRBD1
cdr3_nt: TGTGCCAGCAGTATACAGGGGGGAAACTCACCCCTCCACTTT
cdr3_aa: CASSIQGGNSPLHF

clone_size: NA
v_call: TRBV6-1
j_call: TRBJ1-1
d_call: NA
cdr3_nt: TGTGCCAGCAGTGAAGCGGCAGTGAACACTGAAGCTTTCTTT
cdr3_aa: CASSEAAVNTEAFF

clone_size: NA
v_call: TRBV6-5
j_call: TRBJ2-4
d_call: NA
cdr3_nt: TGTGCCAGTTCCGACCGGGGGAACATTCAGTACTTC
cdr3_aa: CASSDRGNIQYF

clone_size: NA
v_call: TRBV27
j_call: TRBJ1-6
d_call: TRBD1
cdr3_nt: TGTGCCAGCAGTCTTCGGACAGGGGTTTTGGGAAATTCACCCCTCCACTTT
cdr3_aa: CASSLRTGVLGNSPLHF

clone_size: NA
v_call: TRBV7-7
j_call: TRBJ2-7
d_call: NA
cdr3_nt: TGTGCCAGCAGCCGGGACGGGACTTCAAACGAGCAGTACTTC
cdr3_aa: CASSRDGTSNEQYF

clone_size: NA
v_call: TRBV27
j_call: TRBJ2-3
d_call: TRBD2
cdr3_nt: TGTGCCAGCAGTCCCGCCCTTGGGCGGGAGAGGAAAAATACGCAGTATTTT
cdr3_aa: CASSPALGRERKNTQYF

clone_size: NA
v_call: TRBV3-1/TRBV3-2
j_call: TRBJ1-4
d_call: TRBD1
cdr3_nt: TGTGCCAGCAGCCAAGATACCCCAGGGGGCCGGGAAAAACTGTTTTTT
cdr3_aa: CASSQDTPGGREKLFF

clone_size: NA
v_call: TRBV7-9
j_call: TRBJ2-5
d_call: TRBD2
cdr3_nt: TGTGCCAGCAGCTTAAGGGGTAGCGGGGGGAAAGAGACCCAGTACTTC
cdr3_aa: CASSLRGSGGKETQYF

clone_size: once
v_call: TRBV28
j_call: TRBJ1-5
d_call: TRBD1
cdr3_nt: TGTGCCAGCAGTCCAGACAGGGTAAATCAGCCCCAGCATTTT
cdr3_aa: CASSPDRVNQPQHF

clone_size: NA
v_call: TRBV2
j_call: TRBJ1-2
d_call: TRBD1
cdr3_nt: TGTGCCAGCAGTGAACAGACAGGGGCTAACTATGGCTACACCTTC
cdr3_aa: CASSEQTGANYGYTF

clone_size: NA
v_call: TRBV10-2
j_call: TRBJ1-1
d_call: NA
cdr3_nt: TGCGCCAGCTCCTCCGGGAAGGGAGAAGCTTTCTTT
cdr3_aa: CASSSGKGEAFF

clone_size: NA
v_call: TRBV12-3/TRBV12-4
j_call: TRBJ1-1
d_call: NA
cdr3_nt: TGTGCCAGCAGTCAACAGGTGAACACTGAAGCTTTCTTT
cdr3_aa: CASSQQVNTEAFF

clone_size: NA
v_call: TRBV5-1
j_call: TRBJ2-3
d_call: TRBD2
cdr3_nt: TGCGCCAGCAGCTTGGGGCTAGCGGGGCACACAGATACGCAGTATTTT
cdr3_aa: CASSLGLAGHTDTQYF

clone_size: NA
v_call: TRBV20-1
j_call: TRBJ1-2
d_call: NA
cdr3_nt: TGCAGTGCTAGTCACCCTAATGGCTACACCTTC
cdr3_aa: CSASHPNGYTF

clone_size: NA
v_call: TRBV14
j_call: TRBJ2-2
d_call: TRBD2
cdr3_nt: TGTGCCAGCAGCCAAAAGGGCAGGATCGGGGGGAACGCCGGGGAGCTGTTTTTT
cdr3_aa: CASSQKGRIGGNAGELFF

clone_size: NA
v_call: TRBV27
j_call: TRBJ2-7
d_call: NA
cdr3_nt: TGTGCCAGCAGTTTATCCGGTCCTACGAAGCAGTACTTC
cdr3_aa: CASSLSGPTKQYF

clone_size: NA
v_call: TRBV5-5
j_call: TRBJ1-2
d_call: NA
cdr3_nt: TGTGCCAGCAGCTTTGCTAATCAGGGATACTATGGCTACACCTTC
cdr3_aa: CASSFANQGYYGYTF

clone_size: NA
v_call: TRBV28
j_call: TRBJ1-2
d_call: TRBD1
cdr3_nt: TGTGCCAGCAGTTCAACAGGGGGTTATGGCTACACCTTC
cdr3_aa: CASSSTGGYGYTF

clone_size: NA
v_call: TRBV9
j_call: TRBJ2-2
d_call: NA
cdr3_nt: TGTGCCAGCAGCGTAGAAGCGATGGGCACCGGGGAGCTGTTTTTT
cdr3_aa: CASSVEAMGTGELFF

clone_size: NA
v_call: TRBV19
j_call: TRBJ2-2
d_call: TRBD1
cdr3_nt: TGTGCCAGTAGACGGGACAGGGGGCCCACCGGGGAGCTGTTTTTT
cdr3_aa: CASRRDRGPTGELFF

clone_size: NA
v_call: TRBV7-9
j_call: TRBJ2-1
d_call: NA
cdr3_nt: TGTGCCAGCAGCTTAGGGGGAGGCAGGCCCAATGAGCAGTTCTTC
cdr3_aa: CASSLGGGRPNEQFF

clone_size: NA
v_call: TRBV12-5
j_call: TRBJ1-2
d_call: NA
cdr3_nt: TGTGCTAGTGGTTTGCCAGAGGGAACAGGGAACTATGGCTACACCTTC
cdr3_aa: CASGLPEGTGNYGYTF

clone_size: NA
v_call: TRBV28
j_call: TRBJ1-2
d_call: NA
cdr3_nt: TGTGCCAGCAGTGCACAGCTATCCTATGGCTACACCTTC
cdr3_aa: CASSAQLSYGYTF

clone_size: NA
v_call: TRBV18
j_call: TRBJ1-1
d_call: TRBD1
cdr3_nt: TGTGCCAGCTCACCGGACAGGGGGCTTAGGGGGACTGAAGCTTTCTTT
cdr3_aa: CASSPDRGLRGTEAFF

clone_size: NA
v_call: TRBV18
j_call: TRBJ2-7
d_call: NA
cdr3_nt: TGTGCCAGCTCACCACGGCGGGCAGAGGGCAACGAGCAGTACTTC
cdr3_aa: CASSPRRAEGNEQYF